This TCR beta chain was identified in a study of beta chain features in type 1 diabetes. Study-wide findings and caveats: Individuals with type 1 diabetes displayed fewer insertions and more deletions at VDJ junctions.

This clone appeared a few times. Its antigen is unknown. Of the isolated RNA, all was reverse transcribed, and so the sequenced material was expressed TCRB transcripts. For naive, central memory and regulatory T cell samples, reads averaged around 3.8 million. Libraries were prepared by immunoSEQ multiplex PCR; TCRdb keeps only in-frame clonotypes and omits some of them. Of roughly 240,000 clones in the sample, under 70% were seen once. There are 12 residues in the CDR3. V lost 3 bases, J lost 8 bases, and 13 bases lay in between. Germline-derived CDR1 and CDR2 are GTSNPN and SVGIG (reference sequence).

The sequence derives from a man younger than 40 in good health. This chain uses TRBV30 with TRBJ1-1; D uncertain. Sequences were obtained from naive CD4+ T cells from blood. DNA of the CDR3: TGTGCCTGGAGCGACGTCGGGTTCGAAGCTTTCTTT. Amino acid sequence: CAWSDVGFEAFF. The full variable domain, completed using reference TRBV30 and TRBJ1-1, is SQTIHQWPATLVQPVGSPLSLECTVEGTSNPNLYWYRQAAGRGLQLLFYSVGIGQISSEVPQNLSASRPQDRQFILSSKKLLLSDSGFYLCAWSDVGFEAFFGQGTRLTVV.